Each of the 30 T cell receptor beta chains below was sequenced from the same sample in a study of blood T cell repertoires in COVID-19. Sequenced by immunoSEQ multiplex PCR; TCRdb stores in-frame clones only, minus some. The sample lists just over 650,000 clones; 70% to 90% were seen once. The source material was peripheral blood. Source of these receptors: a woman younger than 35 with acute or convalescent COVID-19.

DNA for the CDR3: TGTGCCAGCACAGGTGACCCCACTGAAGCTTTCTTT. It encodes CASTGDPTEAFF. The rearrangement joins TRBV2 to TRBJ1-1; the D is unclear. From germline, CDR1 is SNHLY and CDR2 FYNNEI. The germline V and J ends were trimmed by 7 bases and 4 bases, with 10 bases remaining between them. The CDR3 is made up of 12 amino acids.

The chain combines TRBV19 with TRBJ2-7; D might be TRBD2 (5 bases). Germline V lookup: CDR1 LNHDA, CDR2 SQIVND (reference sequence). Deletions cut 5 bases from V and 3 bases from J, with 11 bases between. The CDR3 sequence is 13 residues long. In DNA, the CDR3 is TGTGCCAGTAGTGAGTCCGGGAACTACGAGCAGTACTTC. Amino acids: CASSESGNYEQYF.

Worth noting for this clone: This CDR3 is also generated by other DNA sequences in the sample. In nucleotides, the CDR3 is TGCGCCAGCAGCTTGGTAGGAGGCAATCAGCCCCAGCATTTT. It specifies CASSLVGGNQPQHF. The chain carries TRBV5-1 and TRBJ1-5; no reliable D call. Deletions cut 0 bases from V and 2 bases from J, with 6 bases between. The V gene's germline CDR1 is SGHRS and CDR2 YFSETQ. CDR3 length equals 14 residues.

The gene calls are TRBV5-4 and TRBJ2-2; 12 bases line up with TRBD2. Losses at the gene ends were 1 base for V and 6 bases for J; bases not matched to a gene: 4. This CDR3 contains 16 residues. CDR1 and CDR2 (germline): SGHNT, YYREEE (reference sequence). The CDR3 loop reads CASSLQLAGGAGELFF. CDR3 DNA sequence: TGTGCCAGCAGCTTGCAACTAGCGGGGGGTGCCGGGGAGCTGTTTTTT.

Of note for this clone: At one end, the junction sequence differs from germline, possibly due to a read error. The chain joins TRBV18 to TRBJ2-7, with TRBD1 matching 8 bases. The CDR3 has 15 amino acids. The germline gives CDR1 KGHSH, CDR2 LQKENI. CDR3 bases: TGTGCCAGCGCCACAAACGGACAGGGCATCGTCGACCTGTGGTTC. Protein sequence: CASATNGQGIVDLWF.

This clone occurred once. The V call is TRBV9, the J call TRBJ1-1, with 10 bases lining up with TRBD1. CDR1 and CDR2 from the germline V gene are SGDLS and YYNGEE. The CDR3 covers 16 residues. V shed 1 base and J 5 bases; nucleotides not matched to a gene: 8. CDR3 protein: CASSVRDRGLVTEAFF. CDR3 coding DNA: TGTGCCAGCAGCGTAAGAGACAGGGGGCTTGTAACTGAAGCTTTCTTT.

The chain combines TRBV9 with TRBJ1-2; D possibly corresponds to TRBD1 (5 bases). The CDR3 totals 13 residues. The germline V and J ends were trimmed by 3 bases and 2 bases, with 8 bases remaining between them. Germline loops: CDR1 SGDLS, CDR2 YYNGEE. As DNA, the CDR3 is TGTGCCAGCAGCGCTCGACAGAACTATGGCTACACCTTC. It translates to CASSARQNYGYTF.

This sequence joins TRBV24-1 and TRBJ2-2; D may be TRBD1 (5 bases). The CDR3 runs 13 residues. Trimming pared 5 bases from V and 6 bases from J, leaving 9 bases between. Germline V gives CDR1 KGHDR, CDR2 SFDVKD. Here the CDR3 DNA reads TGTGCCACCAGTGTGTTAGGGGCCGGGGAGCTGTTTTTT. As protein: CATSVLGAGELFF.

The V and J genes are TRBV27 and TRBJ1-2, with a tentative D call TRBD1 (5 bases). V was clipped by 3 bases and J by 2 bases, with 16 bases between them. The CDR3 runs to 16 residues. Germline CDR1 is MNHEY and CDR2 is SMNVEV (reference sequence). CDR3 sequence reads: CASSFRGGGANYGYTF. In DNA, the CDR3 is TGTGCCAGCAGTTTCAGAGGCGGGGGTGCGAACTATGGCTACACCTTC.

The chain is built from TRBV5-1 and TRBJ1-4; maybe TRBD1 (5 bases). The CDR3 length is 16 residues. Trimming left V 0 bases short and J 5 bases short, with 14 bases between. Germline V gene lookup returns CDR1 SGHRS and CDR2 YFSETQ. The CDR3 DNA reads as TGCGCCAGCAGCTTGGGTGGGGCAGGAAGAAATGAAAAACTGTTTTTT. Its protein is CASSLGGAGRNEKLFF.

The chain recombines TRBV23-1 with TRBJ1-4; D is unresolved. TRBV23-1 has ORF status, its function being uncertain. V was clipped by 9 bases and J by 8 bases, with 10 bases between them. The CDR3 extends over 11 amino acids. CDR3 bases: TGCGCCAGGTCAGAATGGGAAAAACTGTTTTTT. It translates to CARSEWEKLFF.

V and J are TRBV5-6 and TRBJ1-1; D remains ambiguous. This CDR3 spans 15 amino acids. The V end lost 3 bases, the J end lost 4 bases, and 16 bases lay between the germline ends. CDR1 SGHDT and CDR2 YYEEEE come from the germline V gene. The CDR3 sequence: CASSSTGVSTTEAFF. The CDR3 region has the DNA TGTGCCAGCAGCTCCACCGGGGTCAGTACCACTGAAGCTTTCTTT.

This chain joins TRBV5-1 and TRBJ2-5, with 12 bases that match TRBD2. This CDR3 spans 15 amino acids. V shed 4 bases and J 5 bases; nucleotides not matched to a gene: 6. Germline lookup yields CDR1 SGHRS and CDR2 YFSETQ. The CDR3 bases are TGCGCCAGCAGCCTAGCGGGGGGGCTGGGGGAGACCCAGTACTTC. Translated: CASSLAGGLGETQYF.

The chain combines TRBV15 with TRBJ1-4, with 8 bases aligning to TRBD1. The germline gives CDR1 LNHNV, CDR2 YYDKDF (reference sequence). The CDR3 is 16 amino acids. V was pared by 1 base and J by 8 bases, with 9 bases of the junction left unmatched. CDR3 bases: TGTGCCACCAGCAGAGTCAGAGACAGGGGTTACGAAAAACTGTTTTTT. Translating it yields CATSRVRDRGYEKLFF.

The J gene is TRBJ2-2, the V gene TRBV7-2; TRBD2 aligns across 10 bases. Trimming took 1 base from V and 5 from J; bases not matched to a gene: 13. CDR1 is SGHTA, CDR2 FQGNSA, per germline. The CDR3 sequence is 19 residues long. The CDR3 DNA sequence: TGTGCCAGCAGCTTAGTTAGCGGGGGGAATTTTAGGTGGACCGGGGAGCTGTTTTTT. This sequence encodes CASSLVSGGNFRWTGELFF. Using reference TRBV7-2 and TRBJ2-2 for the parts outside the CDR3, the full variable domain is GAGVSQSPSNKVTEKGKDVELRCDPISGHTALYWYRQSLGQGLEFLIYFQGNSAPDKSGLPSDRFSAERTGGSVSTLTIQRTQQEDSAVYLCASSLVSGGNFRWTGELFFGEGSRLTVL.

The V call is TRBV5-6, the J call TRBJ1-2, with a possible D match to TRBD1 (6 bases). The CDR3 covers 15 residues. Trimming took 0 bases from V and 4 from J, leaving 13 bases between them. The V gene's germline CDR1 is SGHDT and CDR2 YYEEEE. The CDR3 region is CASSLDRAPSYGYTF. The CDR3 region has the DNA TGTGCCAGCAGCTTGGACAGGGCACCATCCTATGGCTACACCTTC.

This clone was counted only a few times. The rearrangement joins TRBV12-3 or TRBV12-4 to TRBJ1-1; D possibly corresponds to TRBD1 (6 bases). The CDR3 sequence is 12 residues long. Trimming cost V 10 bases and J 5 bases, with 14 bases left between them. Written as DNA, the CDR3 is TGTGCCACCGAACCCAGGGGAACTGAAGCTTTCTTT. Its translation is CATEPRGTEAFF.

This chain links TRBV2 with TRBJ1-1; 11 bases are shared with TRBD1. This CDR3 is built from 15 residues. CDR1 is SNHLY, CDR2 FYNNEI, per germline. The ends lost 6 bases at V and 4 bases at J; junction bases unmatched: 7. CDR3 region: CASRPRTGGGTEAFF. As DNA, the CDR3 is TGTGCCAGCAGGCCTAGGACAGGGGGCGGCACTGAAGCTTTCTTT.

This chain links TRBV3-1 (or the pseudogene TRBV3-2) with TRBJ2-3, with 11 bases matching TRBD2. The germline CDR1 and CDR2 sequences are LGHDT and YNNKEL (reference sequence). The CDR3 covers 15 residues. The V gene end was trimmed by 4 bases and the J gene end by 1 base; junction bases not matched to a gene: 1. The DNA for the CDR3 is TGTGCCAGCAGCCTACTAGCGGGGGGCACAGATACGCAGTATTTT. As protein: CASSLLAGGTDTQYF.

This clone appeared once. The rearrangement joins TRBV30 to TRBJ1-1; tentatively, D is TRBD1 (6 bases). The CDR3 extends over 15 amino acids. Trimming removed 1 base from V and 0 bases from J, with 12 bases in between. CDR1 is GTSNPN and CDR2 is SVGIG in the germline V gene (reference sequence). The CDR3 DNA sequence: TGTGCCTGGAGTGCCTCGGGACACGTGAACACTGAAGCTTTCTTT. Protein sequence: CAWSASGHVNTEAFF.

The V call is TRBV3-1 (or the pseudogene TRBV3-2), the J call TRBJ2-7, with 9 positions matching TRBD1. From germline, CDR1 is LGHDT and CDR2 YNNKEL (reference sequence). The CDR3 runs to 15 residues. The V gene end was trimmed by 4 bases and the J gene end by 1 base; junction bases not matched to a gene: 5. The DNA for the CDR3 is TGTGCCAGCAGCCCACGGACAGGGGTTTCCTACGAGCAGTACTTC. This gives the protein CASSPRTGVSYEQYF.

The chain combines TRBV30 with TRBJ1-5; 12 nucleotides align to TRBD1. V trimming: 5 bases; J trimming: 7 bases; junction bases outside the gene matches: 9. This CDR3 region has 15 residues. Looked up from germline, CDR1 is GTSNPN and CDR2 is SVGIG (reference sequence). The CDR3 nucleotides are TGTGCCTGGGTACCGGGACAGGGGGCCGAGCAGCCCCAGCATTTT. This translates into CAWVPGQGAEQPQHF.

J is TRBJ2-3 and V is TRBV19; D gene ambiguous. V lost 7 bases to trimming and J lost 0 bases, with 11 bases between them. Germline loops: CDR1 LNHDA, CDR2 SQIVND (reference sequence). There are 14 residues in the CDR3. Here the CDR3 reads CASTAAASTDTQYF. The CDR3 DNA reads TGTGCCAGTACCGCGGCGGCCAGCACAGATACGCAGTATTTT.

This chain uses TRBV7-9 with TRBJ2-4; the match to TRBD2 covers 11 bases. This CDR3 contains 19 residues. CDR1 is SEHNR and CDR2 is FQNEAQ in the germline V gene (reference sequence). V shed 0 bases and J 0 bases; nucleotides not matched to a gene: 7. CDR3 sequence: CASSLALLAGAIAKNIQYF. The CDR3 DNA sequence: TGTGCCAGCAGCTTAGCGCTACTAGCGGGGGCGATAGCCAAAAACATTCAGTACTTC. The full variable domain, its missing parts supplied by reference TRBV7-9 and TRBJ2-4, is DTGVSQNPRHKITKRGQNVTFRCDPISEHNRLYWYRQTLGQGPEFLTYFQNEAQLEKSRLLSDRFSAERPKGSFSTLEIQRTEQGDSAMYLCASSLALLAGAIAKNIQYFGAGTRLSVL.

The V and J genes are TRBV28 and TRBJ2-2; the D gene is possibly TRBD2 (5 bases). Germline V gene lookup returns CDR1 MDHEN and CDR2 SYDVKM. V lost 1 base, J lost 6 bases, and 15 bases lay in between. The CDR3 contains 16 residues. The CDR3 here is CASSLLSGNGAGELFF. Here the CDR3 DNA reads TGTGCCAGCAGTTTATTGTCGGGGAATGGGGCCGGGGAGCTGTTTTTT.

The chain has TRBV5-6 and TRBJ2-7; weak D call: TRBD2 (6 bases). The germline V gene encodes CDR1 SGHDT and CDR2 YYEEEE. V was trimmed by 2 bases and J by 6 bases, leaving 9 bases between them. This CDR3 has 12 residues. CDR3 loop: CASSFGRGEQYF. CDR3 coding DNA: TGTGCCAGCAGCTTCGGGAGAGGCGAGCAGTACTTC.

The chain carries TRBV27 and TRBJ1-2; 7 positions match TRBD1. The ends lost 7 bases at V and 6 bases at J; junction bases unmatched: 8. This CDR3 comprises 13 residues. CDR1 is MNHEY and CDR2 is SMNVEV in the germline V gene (reference sequence). DNA for the CDR3: TGTGCCAGCACTACTACAGGGGCAAATGGCTACACCTTC. Encoded protein: CASTTTGANGYTF.

This clone was counted once. The rearrangement joins TRBV7-9 to TRBJ2-2; D might be TRBD1 (6 bases). The CDR3 runs to 16 residues. Germline CDR1 reads SEHNR; CDR2 reads FQNEAQ (reference sequence). Trimming cost V 5 bases and J 4 bases, with 17 bases left between them. The CDR3 spells CASSANPWTVTGELFF. The CDR3 DNA sequence: TGTGCCAGCAGCGCAAATCCGTGGACAGTCACCGGGGAGCTGTTTTTT.

Only a few counts were recorded for this clone. CDR3 sequence reads: CASSEDTNQPQHF. CDR3 DNA sequence: TGTGCCAGCAGTGAGGACACAAATCAGCCCCAGCATTTT. The chain is built from TRBV2 and TRBJ1-5, with a possible D match to TRBD1 (5 bases). Trimming shortened V by 3 bases and J by 4 bases, and 7 bases separated the two germline ends. Germline lookup yields CDR1 SNHLY and CDR2 FYNNEI. This CDR3 is 13 amino acids long.

V and J are TRBV4-3 and TRBJ2-7; a weak D match, TRBD1 (5 bases). V lost 0 bases, J lost 2 bases, and 11 bases lay in between. The CDR3 has 15 residues. CDR1 is LGHNA, CDR2 YSLEER, per germline. The CDR3 nucleotides are TGCGCCAGCAGCCAAGAGTTTGGCAGGGCCTACGAGCAGTACTTC. Translation gives CASSQEFGRAYEQYF.